The present T cell receptor (beta chain) was sequenced within a study of OX40 agonist ivuxolimab in advanced cancers. Here immunoSEQ multiplex PCR was the method, and the copy in TCRdb shows in-frame clones only, minus some. Of 55,000 to 70,000 clones in the sample, approximately 80% were seen once. Peripheral blood came from all dose cohorts at three timepoints. The germline gives CDR1 SGDLS, CDR2 YYNGEE. The CDR3 is 13 residues long. The V gene lost 5 bases and the J gene lost 6 bases, with 13 bases spanning the gap. The TCR comes from an adult with an advanced solid tumor such as melanoma, head and neck, liver or kidney cancer. Source: CD4+ or CD8+ T cells sorted from blood, taken in a trial of the OX40 agonist ivuxolimab. This sequence joins TRBV9 and TRBJ2-3; D is ambiguous. As DNA, the CDR3 is TGTGCCAGCAGACCAAGGGTTGGGGATACGCAGTATTTT. Protein product: CASRPRVGDTQYF.